This TCR beta chain is from a study of ipilimumab plus nivolumab after autologous stem cell transplantation. Assay used: immunoSEQ multiplex PCR; TCRdb lists only in-frame clones, some missing. The sample carries about 9,500 clones, around 69% recorded once. Trimming removed 5 bases at V and 6 bases at J, with 18 bases between. This CDR3 contains 15 residues. Germline lookup yields CDR1 MDHEN and CDR2 SYDVKM. Patients got 3 mg/kg IV nivolumab weeks 1, 4, 7, 10, then biweekly through week 26. The clonotype originates from a female donor with multiple myeloma. This material consisted of PBMCs, taken in a trial of ipilimumab plus nivolumab as post-transplant consolidation. J is TRBJ2-3 and V is TRBV28; possibly TRBD1 or TRBD2 for D (7 bases each). The CDR3 region is CASSPPGRGLDTQYF. The DNA of the CDR3 is TGTGCCAGCAGTCCACCGGGGAGGGGGCTTGATACGCAGTATTTT.